Shown below are 22 T cell receptor beta chains from a single sample sequenced in a study of CD8+ T cells in alopecia areata. The sequencing template was cDNA reverse transcribed from extracted RNA. Profiled with immunoSEQ multiplex PCR; TCRdb holds only in-frame clones, not every one. The data contain approximately 180,000 clones, approximately 57% of them singletons. Treatment: oral pan-JAK inhibitor, 5-10 mg twice daily. Sequenced material: CD4+ T cells sorted from blood, taken at week 24, from a patient treated with tofacitinib. Receptors originate from a human donor with alopecia areata.

This clone showed up just a few times. The J gene is TRBJ2-5, the V gene TRBV23-1; TRBD1 is a possible D gene (5 bases). TRBV23-1 is marked as an open reading frame, function uncertain. Trimming pared 7 bases from V and 3 bases from J, leaving 12 bases between. The CDR3 consists of 13 residues. The CDR3 is CASNPPREETQYF. CDR3 in DNA: TGCGCCAGCAACCCCCCCAGGGAAGAGACCCAGTACTTC.

As concerns this clone: The sample carries other DNA sequences with the same CDR3. This rearrangement joins TRBV10-3 to TRBJ1-4; no clear D gene. The germline CDR1 and CDR2 sequences are ENHRY and SYGVKD. V was clipped by 2 bases and J by 5 bases, with 6 bases between them. The CDR3 has 13 residues. The CDR3 spells CAISEGWNEKLFF. The DNA of the CDR3 is TGTGCCATCAGTGAGGGATGGAATGAAAAACTGTTTTTT.

Details on this clone: Other DNA sequences within the sample encode an identical CDR3. The chain uses TRBV29-1 and TRBJ2-7; TRBD1 matches at 7 bases. The CDR3 runs to 13 residues. The germline CDR1 and CDR2 sequences are SQVTM and ANQGSEA. With V trimmed by 6 bases and J by 3 bases, 8 bases remained unmatched. The CDR3 DNA reads as TGCAGCGTCCTTAACAGGGGTAGCTACGAGCAGTACTTC. Its translation: CSVLNRGSYEQYF.

The chain is built from TRBV11-1 and TRBJ2-7; no definite D call. Germline CDR1 is SGHAT and CDR2 is FQDESV (reference sequence). CDR3 size: 11 residues. Trimming removed 5 bases at V and 2 bases at J, with 4 bases between. CDR3 residues: CASSTTYEQYF. The DNA for the CDR3 is TGTGCCAGCAGCACAACCTACGAGCAGTACTTC.

The V call is TRBV5-4, the J call TRBJ2-1; TRBD1 matches at 11 bases. The CDR3 extends over 16 amino acids. CDR1 and CDR2 from the germline V gene are SGHNT and YYREEE (reference sequence). Losses at the gene ends were 3 bases for V and 4 bases for J; bases not matched to a gene: 6. The CDR3: CASSSSGQGAYNEQFF. CDR3 nucleotides: TGTGCCAGCAGCTCCTCTGGACAGGGGGCGTACAATGAGCAGTTCTTC.

The genes are TRBV5-1 and TRBJ2-7; TRBD2 might be the D (5 bases). This CDR3 has 15 amino acids. Germline V CDR1 and CDR2: SGHRS, YFSETQ. The V gene lost 4 bases and the J gene lost 4 bases, with 18 bases spanning the gap. This CDR3 reads CASSPSFEGWYEQYF. CDR3 bases: TGCGCCAGCAGCCCGTCCTTCGAGGGCTGGTACGAGCAGTACTTC.

The rearrangement uses TRBV29-1 and TRBJ1-2, with 10 bases lining up with TRBD1. V shed 1 base, J shed 7 bases, and the junction held 9 bases outside the gene matches. Germline values: CDR1 SQVTM, CDR2 ANQGSEA. This CDR3 is 15 amino acids long. The chain's CDR3 is CSVEGRGTGAFGYTF. CDR3 DNA sequence: TGCAGCGTTGAAGGGAGGGGGACAGGGGCCTTTGGCTACACCTTC. Filled out from reference TRBV29-1 and TRBJ1-2, the complete variable domain reads SAVISQKPSRDICQRGTSLTIQCQVDSQVTMMFWYRQQPGQSLTLIATANQGSEATYESGFVIDKFPISRPNLTFSTLTVSNMSPEDSSIYLCSVEGRGTGAFGYTFGSGTRLTVV.

The chain combines TRBV5-1 with TRBJ2-2, with TRBD1 matching over 7 bases. Losses at the gene ends were 0 bases for V and 3 bases for J; bases not matched to a gene: 2. This CDR3 contains 15 residues. Germline assignment: CDR1 SGHRS and CDR2 YFSETQ. The CDR3 nucleotides are TGCGCCAGCAGCTTGGCAGGGGGACACACCGGGGAGCTGTTTTTT. Amino acid sequence: CASSLAGGHTGELFF.

This chain uses TRBV9 with TRBJ2-2; 9 nucleotides line up with TRBD2. Germline values: CDR1 SGDLS, CDR2 YYNGEE. Trimming at V came to 0 bases and at J to 3 bases, leaving 24 bases not matched to a gene. CDR3 size: 23 residues. This chain's CDR3 is CASSVDPGGRLAVPVVYTGELFF. The CDR3 DNA reads as TGTGCCAGCAGCGTAGATCCTGGGGGGCGACTAGCGGTCCCTGTAGTCTACACCGGGGAGCTGTTTTTT.

V and J are TRBV7-2 and TRBJ2-7; TRBD1 agrees at 7 bases. The germline CDR1 and CDR2 sequences are SGHTA and FQGNSA. J was trimmed by 2 bases and V by 2 bases; bases with no gene match: 6. CDR3 length: 15 amino acids. The CDR3 DNA follows: TGTGCCAGCAGCTTACGTACAGGGGAAACCTACGAGCAGTACTTC. Translation gives CASSLRTGETYEQYF.

The rearrangement uses TRBV5-1 and TRBJ1-1; no reliable D call. Germline-derived CDR1 and CDR2 are SGHRS and YFSETQ. The CDR3 length is 14 residues. The V end lost 0 bases, the J end lost 3 bases, and 9 bases lay between the germline ends. DNA of the CDR3: TGCGCCAGCAGCTTGGAAGGGAGGGACACTGAAGCTTTCTTT. This codes for CASSLEGRDTEAFF.

V usage is TRBV30 and J usage is TRBJ1-2, with 8 bases that match TRBD1. The trim removed 5 bases at V and 5 bases at J, leaving 7 bases unmatched. Germline CDR1 reads GTSNPN; CDR2 reads SVGIG (reference sequence). The CDR3 runs 13 residues. The CDR3 here is CAWGQGAWYGYTF. In nucleotides, the CDR3 is TGTGCCTGGGGGCAGGGGGCTTGGTATGGCTACACCTTC.

In nucleotides, the CDR3 is TGTGCCAGCATCAACATCCAGGGGGTATCCTACGAGCAGTACTTC. Translating it yields CASINIQGVSYEQYF. This rearrangement joins TRBV5-6 to TRBJ2-7; 7 bases match TRBD1. The CDR3 sequence is 15 residues long. Germline CDR1 reads SGHDT; CDR2 reads YYEEEE. V lost 6 bases and J lost 1; bases outside the gene matches: 10.

In its sample, this clone was seen a few times. The CDR3 DNA is TGTGCCTGGAGTGTACCGGGGGGACGTAGCTCCTACGAGCAGTACTTC. Amino acids: CAWSVPGGRSSYEQYF. The chain links TRBV30 to TRBJ2-7; the match to TRBD2 covers 7 bases. Looked up from germline, CDR1 is GTSNPN and CDR2 is SVGIG (reference sequence). The CDR3 length is 16 residues. Losses at the gene ends were 0 bases for V and 0 bases for J; bases not matched to a gene: 8.

V gene TRBV5-1 combines with J gene TRBJ2-3; 9 bases map to TRBD2. The CDR3 extends over 17 amino acids. With 0 bases clipped from V and 2 bases from J, the junction kept 7 bases outside the gene matches. The germline CDR1 and CDR2 sequences are SGHRS and YFSETQ. DNA for the CDR3: TGCGCCAGCAGCTTGGAAGCTAGCGGGGCCCCCACAGATACGCAGTATTTT. Its translation is CASSLEASGAPTDTQYF.

V and J are TRBV7-3 and TRBJ2-3; 8 bases match TRBD1. The CDR3 consists of 15 residues. The germline V gene has CDR1 SGHTA and CDR2 FQGTGA. V trimming: 5 bases; J trimming: 1 base; junction bases outside the gene matches: 5. CDR3 amino acids: CASSLQGARTDTQYF. The DNA of the CDR3 is TGTGCCAGCAGCCTCCAGGGGGCCCGCACAGATACGCAGTATTTT.

There are a few counts of this clone. The same CDR3 arises from other DNA sequences in this sample as well. The V call is TRBV20-1, the J call TRBJ2-5; D is unclear. This CDR3 is 10 amino acids long. V was pared by 0 bases and J by 5 bases, with 1 base between. Germline CDR1 is DFQATT and CDR2 is SNEGSKA (reference sequence). CDR3: CSAREETQYF. CDR3 bases: TGCAGTGCTAGAGAGGAGACCCAGTACTTC.

This clone was observed a handful of times. The chain couples TRBV2 to TRBJ2-7, with TRBD1 identical over 8 bases. The CDR3 length is 13 residues. V gave up 8 bases and J gave up 2 bases; unmatched junction bases: 5. CDR1 is SNHLY, CDR2 FYNNEI, per germline. CDR3 region: CASGGQGPYEQYF. CDR3 nucleotide sequence: TGTGCCAGCGGAGGACAGGGTCCCTACGAGCAGTACTTC.

This sequence joins TRBV20-1 and TRBJ1-2; no clear D gene. The CDR3 is 10 amino acids. Per germline, CDR1 DFQATT and CDR2 SNEGSKA (reference sequence). Trimming removed 7 bases at V and 4 bases at J, with 7 bases between. This chain's CDR3 is CSVPGYGYTF. The CDR3 DNA follows: TGCAGTGTGCCCGGCTATGGCTACACCTTC.

V usage is TRBV14 and J usage is TRBJ1-6, with 8 bases aligning to TRBD1. V lost 6 bases and J lost 6; bases outside the gene matches: 13. Germline V gives CDR1 SGHDN, CDR2 FVKESK. The CDR3 totals 17 residues. The CDR3 sequence is CASRRASGGLGNSPLHF. CDR3 nucleotide sequence: TGTGCCAGCAGACGAGCATCAGGGGGCTTGGGTAATTCACCCCTCCACTTT. The complete variable domain, with remaining parts taken from reference TRBV14 and TRBJ1-6, reads EAGVTQFPSHSVIEKGQTVTLRCDPISGHDNLYWYRRVMGKEIKFLLHFVKESKQDESGMPNNRFLAERTGGTYSTLKVQPAELEDSGVYFCASRRASGGLGNSPLHFGNGTRLTVT.

V gene TRBV27 combines with J gene TRBJ1-5; D is possibly TRBD1 (5 bases). Trimming took 8 bases from V and 1 from J, leaving 9 bases between them. This CDR3 region has 13 residues. The germline V gene has CDR1 MNHEY and CDR2 SMNVEV (reference sequence). CDR3: CASRRGSNQPQHF. The CDR3 coding sequence is TGTGCCAGCCGAAGGGGAAGCAATCAGCCCCAGCATTTT.

This rearrangement joins TRBV11-1 to TRBJ2-1; D ambiguous. Germline CDR1 is SGHAT and CDR2 is FQDESV (reference sequence). V lost 1 base and J lost 5, with 6 bases in between. The CDR3 spans 13 residues. The CDR3 region is CASSLGRHNEQFF. The DNA for the CDR3 is TGTGCCAGCAGCTTAGGCAGACACAATGAGCAGTTCTTC.